The subject of this entry is one TCR beta chain. No antigen is known for it. The data were taken from a study of blood T cells in healthy people across ages. Across the study: There was about one barcoded beta molecule captured by template switching per two T cells. Study-wide results and caveats: The study regarded diversity estimates from one million T cells as underestimates.

Through a sample-barcoded 5' primer and a J-beta primer mix, a second PCR was run for roughly 6 to 11 cycles. TCRdb redid the calling of the 5' RACE reads with MiXCR, one entry per CDR3 protein. Here the sample spans approximately 690,000 distinct CDR3 sequences, 58% being singletons. CDR3 length: 13 residues. The V and J ends lost 6 bases and 0 bases respectively, with 8 bases between them. Germline V gene data show CDR1 as MNHNY and CDR2 as SVGAGI (reference sequence). Approximately 9.2 milliliters was the volume of peripheral blood drawn from each donor. The clonotype originates from a man aged 55 to 70 in good health. The sequencing input was blood. V and J are TRBV6-6 and TRBJ1-1; D unresolved. The CDR3 reads CASSDLLNTEAFF. DNA of the CDR3: TGTGCCAGCAGCGACTTACTGAACACTGAAGCTTTCTTT.